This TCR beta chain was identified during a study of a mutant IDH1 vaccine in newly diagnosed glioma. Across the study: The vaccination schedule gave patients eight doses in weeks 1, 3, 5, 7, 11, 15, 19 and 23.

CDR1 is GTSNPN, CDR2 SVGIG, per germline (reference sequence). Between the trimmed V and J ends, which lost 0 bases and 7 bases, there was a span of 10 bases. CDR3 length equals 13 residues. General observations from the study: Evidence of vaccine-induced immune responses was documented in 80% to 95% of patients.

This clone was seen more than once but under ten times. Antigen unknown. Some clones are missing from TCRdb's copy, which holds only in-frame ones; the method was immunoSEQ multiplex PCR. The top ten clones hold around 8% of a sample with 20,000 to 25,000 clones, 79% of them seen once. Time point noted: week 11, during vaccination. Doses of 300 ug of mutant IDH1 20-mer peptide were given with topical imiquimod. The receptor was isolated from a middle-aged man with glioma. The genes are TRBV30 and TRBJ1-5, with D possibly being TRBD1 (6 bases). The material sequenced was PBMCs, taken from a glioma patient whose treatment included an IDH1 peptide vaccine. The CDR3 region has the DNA TGTGCCTGGAGTGTATCCAGGGGCCAGCCCCAGCATTTT. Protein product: CAWSVSRGQPQHF. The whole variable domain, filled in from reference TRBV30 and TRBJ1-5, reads SQTIHQWPATLVQPVGSPLSLECTVEGTSNPNLYWYRQAAGRGLQLLFYSVGIGQISSEVPQNLSASRPQDRQFILSSKKLLLSDSGFYLCAWSVSRGQPQHFGDGTRLSIL.